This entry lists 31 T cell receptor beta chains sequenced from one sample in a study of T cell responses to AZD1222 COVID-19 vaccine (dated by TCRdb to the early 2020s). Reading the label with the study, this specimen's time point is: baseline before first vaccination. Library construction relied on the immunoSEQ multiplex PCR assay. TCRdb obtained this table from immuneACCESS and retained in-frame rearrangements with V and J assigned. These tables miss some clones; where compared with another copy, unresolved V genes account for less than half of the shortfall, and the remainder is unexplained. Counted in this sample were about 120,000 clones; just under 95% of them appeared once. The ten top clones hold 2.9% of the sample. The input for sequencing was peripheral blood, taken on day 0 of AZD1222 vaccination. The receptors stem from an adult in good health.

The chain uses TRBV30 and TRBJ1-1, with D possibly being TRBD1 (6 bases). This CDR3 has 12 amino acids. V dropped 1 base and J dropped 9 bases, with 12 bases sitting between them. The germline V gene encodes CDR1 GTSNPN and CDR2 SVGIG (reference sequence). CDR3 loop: CAWSALTGQAFF. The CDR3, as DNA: TGTGCCTGGAGTGCCCTTACAGGGCAAGCTTTCTTT.

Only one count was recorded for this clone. CDR3 amino acids: CASSSPQETEAFF. The CDR3 coding sequence is TGTGCCAGCAGCTCCCCCCAGGAAACTGAAGCTTTCTTT. V usage is TRBV7-9 and J usage is TRBJ1-1, with D hard to call. Trimming stripped 4 bases from V and 5 bases from J, with 11 bases between. Germline V gene lookup returns CDR1 SEHNR and CDR2 FQNEAQ (reference sequence). The CDR3 has 13 residues.

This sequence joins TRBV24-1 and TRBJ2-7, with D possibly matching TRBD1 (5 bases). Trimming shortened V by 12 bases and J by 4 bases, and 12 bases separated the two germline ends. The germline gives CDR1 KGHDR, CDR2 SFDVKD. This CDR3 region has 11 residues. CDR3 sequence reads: CAPRQKYEQYF. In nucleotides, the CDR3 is TGTGCCCCTAGACAGAAATACGAGCAGTACTTC.

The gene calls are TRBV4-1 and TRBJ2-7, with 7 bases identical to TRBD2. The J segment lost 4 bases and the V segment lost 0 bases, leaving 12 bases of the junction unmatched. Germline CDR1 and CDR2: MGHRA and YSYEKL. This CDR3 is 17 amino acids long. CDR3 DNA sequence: TGCGCCAGCAGCCAAGATGACGGTCGGGAGGAAGAGTACGAGCAGTACTTC. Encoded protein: CASSQDDGREEEYEQYF.

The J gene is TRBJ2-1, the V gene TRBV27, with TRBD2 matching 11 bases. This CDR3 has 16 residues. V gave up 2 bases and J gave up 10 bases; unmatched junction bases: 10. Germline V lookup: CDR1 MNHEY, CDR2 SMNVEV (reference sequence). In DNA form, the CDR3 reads TGTGCCAGCAGTTTAATCTTAGCGGGAGGGCCGGAGGAGCAGTTCTTC. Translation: CASSLILAGGPEEQFF.

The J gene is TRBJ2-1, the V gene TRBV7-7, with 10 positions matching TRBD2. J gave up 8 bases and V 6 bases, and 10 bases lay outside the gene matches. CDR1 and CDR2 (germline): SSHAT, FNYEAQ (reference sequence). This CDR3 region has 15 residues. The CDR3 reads CASSSLAGDTYEQFF. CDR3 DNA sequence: TGTGCCAGCAGTTCCCTAGCGGGAGACACCTATGAGCAGTTCTTC.

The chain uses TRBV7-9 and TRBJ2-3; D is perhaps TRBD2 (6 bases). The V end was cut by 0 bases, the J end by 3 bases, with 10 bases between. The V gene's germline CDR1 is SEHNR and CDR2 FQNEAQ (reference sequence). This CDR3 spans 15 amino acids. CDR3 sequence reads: CASSLAGGTTDTQYF. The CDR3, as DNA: TGTGCCAGCAGCTTAGCGGGAGGTACGACAGATACGCAGTATTTT.

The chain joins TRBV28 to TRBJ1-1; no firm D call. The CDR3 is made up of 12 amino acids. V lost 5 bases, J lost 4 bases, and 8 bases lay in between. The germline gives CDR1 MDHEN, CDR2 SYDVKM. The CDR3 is CASSIDLTEAFF. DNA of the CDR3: TGTGCCAGCAGTATAGACCTCACTGAAGCTTTCTTT.

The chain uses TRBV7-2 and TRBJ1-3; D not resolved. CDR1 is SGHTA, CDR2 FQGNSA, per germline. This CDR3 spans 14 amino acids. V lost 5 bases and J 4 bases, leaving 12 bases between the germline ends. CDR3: CASSLVGRGNTIYF. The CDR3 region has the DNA TGTGCCAGCAGCCTAGTAGGGCGAGGAAACACCATATATTTT.

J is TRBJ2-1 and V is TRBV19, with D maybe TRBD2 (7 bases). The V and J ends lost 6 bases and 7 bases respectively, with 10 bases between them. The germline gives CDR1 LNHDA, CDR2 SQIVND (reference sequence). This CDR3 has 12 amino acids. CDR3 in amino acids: CASRGGGNEQFF. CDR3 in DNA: TGTGCCAGTAGGGGAGGGGGGAATGAGCAGTTCTTC.

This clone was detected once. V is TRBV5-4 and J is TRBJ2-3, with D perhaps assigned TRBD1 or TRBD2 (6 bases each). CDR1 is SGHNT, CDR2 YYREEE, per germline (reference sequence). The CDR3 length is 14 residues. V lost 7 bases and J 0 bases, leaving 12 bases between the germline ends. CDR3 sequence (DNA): TGTGCCAGCTCGTGGGGGGCTAGCACAGATACGCAGTATTTT. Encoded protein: CASSWGASTDTQYF.

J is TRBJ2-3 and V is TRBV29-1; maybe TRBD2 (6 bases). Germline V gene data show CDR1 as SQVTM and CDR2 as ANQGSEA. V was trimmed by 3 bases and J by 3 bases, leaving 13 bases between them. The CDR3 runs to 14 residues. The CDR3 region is CSVEEGTRTDTQYF. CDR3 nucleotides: TGCAGCGTTGAGGAGGGCACAAGGACAGATACGCAGTATTTT.

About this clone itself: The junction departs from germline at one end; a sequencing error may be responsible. The CDR3 sequence is CASSPGPAWDF. The CDR3 DNA follows: TGTGCCAGCTCACCCGGACCGGCATGGGACTTC. V and J are TRBV18 and TRBJ2-5; D unresolved. CDR1 is KGHSH, CDR2 LQKENI, per germline. This CDR3 contains 11 residues.

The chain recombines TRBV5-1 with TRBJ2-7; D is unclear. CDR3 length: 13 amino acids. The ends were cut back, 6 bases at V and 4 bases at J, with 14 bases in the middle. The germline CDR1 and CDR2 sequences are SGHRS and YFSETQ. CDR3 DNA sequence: TGCGCCAGCACTCCGAGACACCGATACGAGCAGTACTTC. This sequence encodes CASTPRHRYEQYF.

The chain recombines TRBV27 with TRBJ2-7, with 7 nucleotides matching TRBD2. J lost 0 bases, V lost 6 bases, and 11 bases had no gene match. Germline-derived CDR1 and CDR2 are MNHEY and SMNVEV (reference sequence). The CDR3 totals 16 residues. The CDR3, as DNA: TGTGCCAGCAGCCTACGCTCCGCGGGAGACTCCTACGAGCAGTACTTC. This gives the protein CASSLRSAGDSYEQYF.

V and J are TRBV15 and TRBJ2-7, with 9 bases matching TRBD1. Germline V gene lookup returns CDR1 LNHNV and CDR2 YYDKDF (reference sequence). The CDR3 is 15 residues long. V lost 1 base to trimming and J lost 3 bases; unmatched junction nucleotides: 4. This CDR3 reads CATSRATGGNYEQYF. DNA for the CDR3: TGTGCCACCAGCAGAGCCACAGGGGGCAACTACGAGCAGTACTTC.

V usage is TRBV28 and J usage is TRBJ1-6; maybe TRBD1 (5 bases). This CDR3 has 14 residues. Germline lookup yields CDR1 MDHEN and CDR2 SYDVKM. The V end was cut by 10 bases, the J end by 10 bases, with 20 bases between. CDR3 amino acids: CATMAGLSGSPLHF. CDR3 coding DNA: TGTGCCACCATGGCAGGGCTTTCGGGGTCACCCCTCCACTTT.

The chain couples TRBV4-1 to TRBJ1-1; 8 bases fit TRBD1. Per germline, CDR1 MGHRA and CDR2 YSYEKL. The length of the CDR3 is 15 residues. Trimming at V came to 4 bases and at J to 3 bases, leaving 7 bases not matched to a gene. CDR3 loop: CASSLGQAGDTEAFF. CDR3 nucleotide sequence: TGCGCCAGCAGCCTGGGACAGGCGGGGGACACTGAAGCTTTCTTT.

CDR3 sequence (DNA): TGTGCCAGCAGCCGGGGCCGGAGAGGGGGGGACGAGCAGTACTTC. Translation: CASSRGRRGGDEQYF. The gene calls are TRBV6-5 and TRBJ2-7; D might be TRBD2 (7 bases). The CDR3 runs to 15 residues. Per the germline V gene, CDR1 is MNHEY and CDR2 is SVGAGI. Trimming pared 6 bases from V and 5 bases from J, leaving 20 bases between.

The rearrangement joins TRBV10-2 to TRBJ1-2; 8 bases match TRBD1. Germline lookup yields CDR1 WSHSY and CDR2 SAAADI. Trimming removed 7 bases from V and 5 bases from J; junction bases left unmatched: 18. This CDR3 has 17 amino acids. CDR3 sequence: CASTLAGGAGGSYGYTF. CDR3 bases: TGCGCCAGCACCCTGGCAGGGGGCGCGGGGGGCAGTTATGGCTACACCTTC.

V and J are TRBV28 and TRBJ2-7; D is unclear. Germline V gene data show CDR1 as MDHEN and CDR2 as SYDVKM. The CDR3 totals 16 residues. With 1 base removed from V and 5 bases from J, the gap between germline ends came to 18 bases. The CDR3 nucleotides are TGTGCCAGCAGTTTATTTGGCGGAGCCTTTTCCGACGAGCAGTACTTC. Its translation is CASSLFGGAFSDEQYF.

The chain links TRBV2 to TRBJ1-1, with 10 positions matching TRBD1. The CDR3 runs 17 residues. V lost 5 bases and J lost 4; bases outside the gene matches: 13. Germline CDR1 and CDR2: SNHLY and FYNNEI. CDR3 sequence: CASSYRDRGYQGTEAFF. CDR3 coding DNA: TGTGCCAGCAGTTACCGGGACAGGGGCTATCAGGGCACTGAAGCTTTCTTT.

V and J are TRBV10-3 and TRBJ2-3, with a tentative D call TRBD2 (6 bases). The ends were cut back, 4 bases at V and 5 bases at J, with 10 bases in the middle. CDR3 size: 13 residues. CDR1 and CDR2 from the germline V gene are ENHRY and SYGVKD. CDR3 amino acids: CAISGGRIDTQYF. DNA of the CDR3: TGTGCCATCAGTGGAGGGAGGATAGATACGCAGTATTTT.

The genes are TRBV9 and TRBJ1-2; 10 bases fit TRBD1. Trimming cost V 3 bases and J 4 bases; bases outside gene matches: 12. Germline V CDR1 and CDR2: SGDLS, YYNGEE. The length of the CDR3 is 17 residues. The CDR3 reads CASSERGQGPQGYGYTF. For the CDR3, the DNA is TGTGCCAGCAGCGAGCGGGGACAGGGGCCTCAGGGCTATGGCTACACCTTC.

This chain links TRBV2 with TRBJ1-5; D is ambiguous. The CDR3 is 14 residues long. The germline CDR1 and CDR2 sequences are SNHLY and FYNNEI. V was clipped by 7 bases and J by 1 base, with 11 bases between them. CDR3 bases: TGTGCCAGCACCCCAGGTGCCAGCAATCAGCCCCAGCATTTT. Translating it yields CASTPGASNQPQHF.

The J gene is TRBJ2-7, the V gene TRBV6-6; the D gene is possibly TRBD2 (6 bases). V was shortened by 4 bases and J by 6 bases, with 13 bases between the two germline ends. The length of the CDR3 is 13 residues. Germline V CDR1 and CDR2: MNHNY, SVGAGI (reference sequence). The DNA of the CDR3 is TGTGCCAGCAGTTCCCGACTAGTGGCCGAGCAGTACTTC. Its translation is CASSSRLVAEQYF.

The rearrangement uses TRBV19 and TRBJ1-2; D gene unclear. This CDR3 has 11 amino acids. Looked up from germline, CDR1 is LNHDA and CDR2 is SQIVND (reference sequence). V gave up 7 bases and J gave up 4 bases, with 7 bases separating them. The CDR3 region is CASNKGYGYTF. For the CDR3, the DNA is TGTGCCAGTAATAAGGGCTATGGCTACACCTTC.

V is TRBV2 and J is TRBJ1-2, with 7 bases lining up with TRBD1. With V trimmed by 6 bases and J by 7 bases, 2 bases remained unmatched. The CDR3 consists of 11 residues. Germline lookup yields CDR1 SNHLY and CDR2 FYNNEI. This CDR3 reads CASRQGIGYTF. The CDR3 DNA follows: TGTGCCAGCAGACAGGGGATTGGCTACACCTTC.

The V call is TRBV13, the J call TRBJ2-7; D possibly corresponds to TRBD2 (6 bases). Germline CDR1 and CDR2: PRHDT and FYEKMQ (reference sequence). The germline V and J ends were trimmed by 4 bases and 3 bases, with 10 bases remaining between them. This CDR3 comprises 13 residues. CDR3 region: CASSYGRDYEQYF. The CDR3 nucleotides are TGTGCCAGCAGCTATGGGCGGGACTACGAGCAGTACTTC.

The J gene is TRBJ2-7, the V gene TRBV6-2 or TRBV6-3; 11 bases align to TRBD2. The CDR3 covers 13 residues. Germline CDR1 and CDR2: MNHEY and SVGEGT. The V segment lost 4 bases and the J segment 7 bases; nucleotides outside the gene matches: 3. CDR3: CASSLAGGQEQYF. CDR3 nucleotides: TGTGCCAGCAGTTTAGCGGGAGGGCAAGAGCAGTACTTC.

The CDR3 loop reads CASTFWAGTSDTQYF. Here the CDR3 DNA reads TGTGCCAGCACGTTTTGGGCTGGTACTTCAGATACGCAGTATTTT. The chain couples TRBV11-2 to TRBJ2-3; D unclear. V was shortened by 7 bases and J by 4 bases, with 18 bases between the two germline ends. CDR1 SGHAT and CDR2 FQNNGV come from the germline V gene. This CDR3 region has 15 residues.